The following is a T cell receptor (beta chain) sequence with its context. As yet, its antigen is unknown. The germline gives CDR1 SGHTA, CDR2 FQGNSA. The J segment lost 10 bases and the V segment lost 5 bases, leaving 5 bases of the junction unmatched. The CDR3 extends over 13 amino acids. The record originates from a study of PD-1 blockade in classical Hodgkin lymphoma. The overall study: It was nivolumab at 3 mg/kg, given intravenously every 2 weeks, that patients received. Study-level results: Excluded were patients who started nivolumab under 1 year after ASCT, a group that had lower diversity. Significantly greater TCR diversity emerged by C4D1 in CD4+ cells but not CD8+ cells.

Assay used: immunoSEQ multiplex PCR; TCRdb lists only in-frame clones, some missing. The sample lists over 90,000 clones; 85% to 90% were seen once. Relapse after autologous stem cell transplantation occurred in every patient, and brentuximab vedotin exposure varied. The rearrangement uses TRBV7-2 and TRBJ1-6; 7 nucleotides align to TRBD1. The starting material was peripheral blood mononuclear cells (PBMCs), obtained before the second cycle of nivolumab. The sequence came from a human donor with classical Hodgkin lymphoma. The CDR3, as DNA: TGTGCCAGCAGCGAACAGGGGCAGTCACCCCTCCACTTT. Translating it yields CASSEQGQSPLHF.